This T cell receptor (beta chain) was identified during a study of long-term antiretroviral therapy in people with HIV. The CDR3 is 14 residues long. The germline V gene encodes CDR1 MNHNS and CDR2 SASEGT. Trimming took off 7 bases at V and 1 base at J, with 14 bases between the two ends. At survey level, the immunoSEQ assay was run in its v3.0 version. The table came from immunoSEQ multiplex PCR; TCRdb's copy has only in-frame clones and leaves some out. The sample has approximately 17,000 clones, approximately 80% seen once. Sequenced here: unsorted PBMCs, sampled 3.1 to 3.3 years after starting antiretroviral therapy. This TCR derives from a woman between 40 and 55 years old with HIV. This chain connects TRBV6-1 to TRBJ2-7, with D possibly matching TRBD1 (6 bases). The CDR3 loop is CASTNREGSYEQYF. CDR3 nucleotide sequence: TGTGCCAGCACGAACAGGGAAGGGTCCTACGAGCAGTACTTC.